Listed below are T cell receptor beta chains from one sample, sequenced in a study of patients and donors after allogeneic stem cell transplantation. TCRdb passed the RT-PCR reads through MiXCR, listing each CDR3 protein once. Here the sample spans around 200,000 distinct CDR3 sequences, less than 50% being singletons. Sample: blood, either unsorted or a sorted T cell fraction (not recorded which). All receptors come from a human donor who was either an allogeneic HSCT recipient or a stem cell or donor lymphocyte infusion donor (not recorded which). It is not recorded whose cells these are; they may come from a transplant donor. Both conserved end residues are trimmed from each CDR3. Each record gives: V gene, clone size, J gene, CDR3 length, CDR3 protein. Clone sizes are given selectively: once, few, many, or a class where the clone is expanded.

>TRBV4-1|.|TRBJ1-5|13
ASSQELGSNQPQH
>TRBV24-1|.|TRBJ1-5|12
ATSDTGGGQPQH
>TRBV28|.|TRBJ2-5|13
ASSPLQGWGETQY
>TRBV6-6|.|TRBJ1-6|12
ASALRPADSPLH
>TRBV12-3/TRBV12-4|.|TRBJ1-2|10
ASSFKGGGYT
>TRBV12-3/TRBV12-4|.|TRBJ1-6|14
ASTGGGTSYNSPLH
>TRBV4-1|.|TRBJ1-4|15
ASSQEIVAGLIEKLF
>TRBV5-1|.|TRBJ2-2|13
ASSLRGLDTGELF
>TRBV5-1|few|TRBJ2-4|9
ASSLQGIQY
>TRBV3-1|few|TRBJ1-6|12
ASSQDWTVTRLH
>TRBV29-1|few|TRBJ1-1|11
SVERRMNTEAF
>TRBV19|few|TRBJ2-3|11
ASSIPSTDTQY
>TRBV6-5|.|TRBJ1-2|11
ASRQGPAYTYT
>TRBV7-3|.|TRBJ1-3|13
ASSISGASGNTIY
>TRBV13|.|TRBJ1-1|14
ASSPSMRGANTEAF
>TRBV4-2|few|TRBJ1-2|12
ASNFGTGIDGYT
>TRBV11-2|.|TRBJ2-3|13
ASSFSGALTDTQY
>TRBV7-7|.|TRBJ1-6|11
ASSRDPNSPLH
>TRBV21-1|.|TRBJ1-5|13
ASSKQGAFGQPQH
>TRBV12-3/TRBV12-4|few|TRBJ1-2|10
ASSVDSYGYT
>TRBV12-3/TRBV12-4|few|TRBJ2-3|14
ASSPLRQAHTDTQY
>TRBV24-1|.|TRBJ1-1|11
ATSTQSNTEAF
>TRBV5-1|once|TRBJ2-7|13
ASSGSGTGSYEQY
>TRBV5-1|.|TRBJ1-1|11
ASSWGQTDEAF
>TRBV7-9|few|TRBJ1-1|13
ASTVGQGENTEAF
>TRBV12-3/TRBV12-4|.|TRBJ2-1|10
ASSLVEVEQF
>TRBV29-1|.|TRBJ2-3|11
SVVGVGTDTQY
>TRBV28|.|TRBJ2-5|11
ASSLIGWETQY
>TRBV7-2|.|TRBJ2-1|10
ASSLEQDRGI
>TRBV4-1|.|TRBJ2-7|12
ASSLNSASYEQY
>TRBV5-5|.|TRBJ1-4|14
ASSLHLGRTNEKLF
>TRBV29-1|.|TRBJ1-4|11
SVEGAVGEKLF
>TRBV15|.|TRBJ2-5|13
ATSRVGGLADHKY
>TRBV20-1|.|TRBJ2-1|12
SARSGQGVNEQF
>TRBV4-3|.|TRBJ2-7|13
ASSQDRQGPYEQY
>TRBV5-4|.|TRBJ2-1|13
ASSLAAGGLDEQF
>TRBV5-5|.|TRBJ1-2|14
ASSLGQGAYLYGYT
>TRBV7-2|few|TRBJ1-6|12
ASSFRAGRSPLH
>TRBV27|.|TRBJ1-4|13
ASSSLGKTEEKLF
>TRBV20-1|.|TRBJ2-7|14
SARNTYRDRVGEQY
>TRBV9|.|TRBJ2-3|13
ASSATPSRGHTQY
>TRBV5-1|.|TRBJ1-4|14
ASSRGQSSTNEKLF
>TRBV5-1|once|TRBJ2-7|18
ASSFNLPGQVSRTNYEQY